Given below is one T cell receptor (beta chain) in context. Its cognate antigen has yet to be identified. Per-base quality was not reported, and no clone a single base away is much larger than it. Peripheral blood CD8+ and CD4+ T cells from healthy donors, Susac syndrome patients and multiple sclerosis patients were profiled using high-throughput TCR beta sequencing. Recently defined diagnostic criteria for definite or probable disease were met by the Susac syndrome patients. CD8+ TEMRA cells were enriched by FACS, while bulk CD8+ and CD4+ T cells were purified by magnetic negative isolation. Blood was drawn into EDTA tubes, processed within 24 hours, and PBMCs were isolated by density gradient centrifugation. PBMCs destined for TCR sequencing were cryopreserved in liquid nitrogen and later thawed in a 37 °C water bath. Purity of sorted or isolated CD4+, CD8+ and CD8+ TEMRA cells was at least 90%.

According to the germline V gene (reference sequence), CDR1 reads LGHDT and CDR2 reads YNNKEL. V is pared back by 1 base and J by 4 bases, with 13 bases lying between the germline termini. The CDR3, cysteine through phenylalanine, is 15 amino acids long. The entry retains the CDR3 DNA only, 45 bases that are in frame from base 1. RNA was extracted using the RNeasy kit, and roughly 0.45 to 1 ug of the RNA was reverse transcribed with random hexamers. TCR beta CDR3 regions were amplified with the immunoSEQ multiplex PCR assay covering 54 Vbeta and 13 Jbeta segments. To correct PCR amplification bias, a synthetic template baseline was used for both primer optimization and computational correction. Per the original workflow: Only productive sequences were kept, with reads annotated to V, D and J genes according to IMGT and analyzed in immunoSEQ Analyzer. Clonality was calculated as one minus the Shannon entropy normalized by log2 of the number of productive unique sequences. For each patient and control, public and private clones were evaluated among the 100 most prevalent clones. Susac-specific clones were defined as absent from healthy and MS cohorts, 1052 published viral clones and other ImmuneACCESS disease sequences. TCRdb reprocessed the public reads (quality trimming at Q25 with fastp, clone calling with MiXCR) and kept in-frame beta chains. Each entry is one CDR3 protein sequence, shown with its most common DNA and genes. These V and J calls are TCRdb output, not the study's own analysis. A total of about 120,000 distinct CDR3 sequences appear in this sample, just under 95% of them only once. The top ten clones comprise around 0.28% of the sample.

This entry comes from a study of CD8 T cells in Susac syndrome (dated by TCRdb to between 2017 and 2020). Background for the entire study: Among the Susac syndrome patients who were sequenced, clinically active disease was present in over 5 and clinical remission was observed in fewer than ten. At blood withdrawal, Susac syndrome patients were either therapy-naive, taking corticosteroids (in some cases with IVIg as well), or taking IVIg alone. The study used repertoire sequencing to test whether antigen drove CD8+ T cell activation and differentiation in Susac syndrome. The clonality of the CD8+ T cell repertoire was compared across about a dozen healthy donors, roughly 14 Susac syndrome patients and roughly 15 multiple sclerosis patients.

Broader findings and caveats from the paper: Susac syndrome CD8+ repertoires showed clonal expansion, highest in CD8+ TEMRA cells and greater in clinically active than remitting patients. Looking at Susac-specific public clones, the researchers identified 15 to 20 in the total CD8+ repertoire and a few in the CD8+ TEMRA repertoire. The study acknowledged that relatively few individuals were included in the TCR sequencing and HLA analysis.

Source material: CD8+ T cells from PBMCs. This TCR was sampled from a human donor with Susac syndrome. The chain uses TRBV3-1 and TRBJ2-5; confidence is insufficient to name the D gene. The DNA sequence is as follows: TGTGCCAGCAGCCAAGGTATCGATGAACGAGAGACCCAGTACTTC. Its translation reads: CASSQGIDERETQYF.